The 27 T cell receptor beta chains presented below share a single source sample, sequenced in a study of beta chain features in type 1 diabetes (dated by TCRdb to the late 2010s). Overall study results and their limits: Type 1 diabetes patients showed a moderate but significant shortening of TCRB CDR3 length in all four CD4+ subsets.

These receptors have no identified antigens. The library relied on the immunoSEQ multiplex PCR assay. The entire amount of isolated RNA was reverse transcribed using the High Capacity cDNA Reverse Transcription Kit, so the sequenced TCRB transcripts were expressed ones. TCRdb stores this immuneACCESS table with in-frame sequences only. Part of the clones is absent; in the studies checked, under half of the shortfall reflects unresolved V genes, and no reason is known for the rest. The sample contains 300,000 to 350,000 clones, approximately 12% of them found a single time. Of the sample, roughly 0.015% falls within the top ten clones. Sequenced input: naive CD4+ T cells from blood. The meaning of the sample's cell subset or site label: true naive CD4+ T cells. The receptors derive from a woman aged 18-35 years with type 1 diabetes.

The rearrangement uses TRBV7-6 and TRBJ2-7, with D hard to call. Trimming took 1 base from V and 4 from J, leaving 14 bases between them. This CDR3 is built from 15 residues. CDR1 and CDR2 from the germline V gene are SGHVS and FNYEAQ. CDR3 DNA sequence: TGTGCCAGCAGCTTAGGAGCTAGGCCCTCATACGAGCAGTACTTC. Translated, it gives CASSLGARPSYEQYF.

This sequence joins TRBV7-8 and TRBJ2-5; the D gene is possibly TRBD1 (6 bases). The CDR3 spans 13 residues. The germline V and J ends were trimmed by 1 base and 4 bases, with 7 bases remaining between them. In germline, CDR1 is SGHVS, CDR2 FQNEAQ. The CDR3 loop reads CASSLGRGETQYF. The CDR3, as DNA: TGTGCCAGCAGCTTAGGCAGGGGAGAGACCCAGTACTTC.

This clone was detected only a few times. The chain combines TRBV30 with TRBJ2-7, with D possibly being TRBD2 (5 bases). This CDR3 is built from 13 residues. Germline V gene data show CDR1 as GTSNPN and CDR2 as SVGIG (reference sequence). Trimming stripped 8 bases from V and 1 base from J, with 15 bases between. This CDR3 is CAAGEIGSYEQYF. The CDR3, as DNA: TGTGCCGCCGGGGAAATCGGGTCCTACGAGCAGTACTTC.

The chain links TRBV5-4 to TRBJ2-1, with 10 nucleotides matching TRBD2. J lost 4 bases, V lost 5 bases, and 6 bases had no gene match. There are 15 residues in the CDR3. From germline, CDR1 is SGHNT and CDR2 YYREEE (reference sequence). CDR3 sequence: CASRRAGGLYNEQFF. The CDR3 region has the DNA TGTGCCAGCAGGCGAGCGGGAGGGTTATACAATGAGCAGTTCTTC. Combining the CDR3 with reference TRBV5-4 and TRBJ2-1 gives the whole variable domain ETGVTQSPTHLIKTRGQQVTLRCSSQSGHNTVSWYQQALGQGPQFIFQYYREEENGRGNFPPRFSGLQFPNYSSELNVNALELDDSALYLCASRRAGGLYNEQFFGPGTRLTVL.

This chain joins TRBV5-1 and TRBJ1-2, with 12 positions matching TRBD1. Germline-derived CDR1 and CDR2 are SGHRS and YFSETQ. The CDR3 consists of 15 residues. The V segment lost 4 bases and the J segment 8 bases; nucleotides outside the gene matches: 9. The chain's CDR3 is CASSPAAGTGGGYTF. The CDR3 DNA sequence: TGCGCCAGCAGCCCCGCCGCCGGGACAGGGGGCGGCTACACCTTC.

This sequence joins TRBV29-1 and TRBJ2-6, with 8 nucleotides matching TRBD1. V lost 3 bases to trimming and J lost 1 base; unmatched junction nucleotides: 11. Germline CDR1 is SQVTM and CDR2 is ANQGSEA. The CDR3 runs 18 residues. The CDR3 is CSVDAGTGKISGANVLTF. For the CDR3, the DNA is TGCAGCGTTGACGCCGGGACAGGAAAAATTTCTGGGGCCAACGTCCTGACTTTC.

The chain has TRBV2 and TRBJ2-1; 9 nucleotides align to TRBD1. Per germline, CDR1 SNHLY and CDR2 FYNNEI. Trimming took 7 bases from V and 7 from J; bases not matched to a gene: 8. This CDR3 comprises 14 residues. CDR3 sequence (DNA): TGTGCCAGCACCTCGGGACAGGGTTTGAATGAGCAGTTCTTC. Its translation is CASTSGQGLNEQFF. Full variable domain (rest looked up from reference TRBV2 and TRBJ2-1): EPEVTQTPSHQVTQMGQEVILRCVPISNHLYFYWYRQILGQKVEFLVSFYNNEISEKSEIFDDQFSVERPDGSNFTLKIRSTKLEDSAMYFCASTSGQGLNEQFFGPGTRLTVL.

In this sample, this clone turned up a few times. The CDR3 is CASRIPGQGDRETQYF. DNA of the CDR3: TGTGCCAGCAGGATACCCGGACAGGGAGATCGAGAGACCCAGTACTTC. This chain links TRBV11-2 with TRBJ2-5, with 8 bases identical to TRBD1. The CDR3 contains 16 residues. Germline CDR1 and CDR2: SGHAT and FQNNGV. With 6 bases clipped from V and 4 bases from J, the junction kept 13 bases outside the gene matches.

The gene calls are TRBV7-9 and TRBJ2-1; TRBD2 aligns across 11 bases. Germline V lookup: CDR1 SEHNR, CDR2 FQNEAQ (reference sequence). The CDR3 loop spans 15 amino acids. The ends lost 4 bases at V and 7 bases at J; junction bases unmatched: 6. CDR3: CASSSLSGRGNEQFF. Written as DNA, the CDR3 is TGTGCCAGCAGCTCTCTTAGCGGGAGGGGGAATGAGCAGTTCTTC.

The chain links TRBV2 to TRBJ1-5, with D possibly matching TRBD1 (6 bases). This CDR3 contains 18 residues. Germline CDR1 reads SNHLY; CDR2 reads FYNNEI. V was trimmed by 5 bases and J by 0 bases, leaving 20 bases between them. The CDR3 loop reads CASSLLRDKGFSNQPQHF. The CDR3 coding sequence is TGTGCCAGCAGTCTTCTCCGGGACAAAGGGTTTAGCAATCAGCCCCAGCATTTT.

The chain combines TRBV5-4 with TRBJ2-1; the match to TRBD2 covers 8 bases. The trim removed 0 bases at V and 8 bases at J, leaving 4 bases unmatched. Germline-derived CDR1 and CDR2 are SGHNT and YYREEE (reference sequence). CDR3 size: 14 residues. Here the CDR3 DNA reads TGTGCCAGCAGCTTGGGGGGACTAGTCGATGAGCAGTTCTTC. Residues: CASSLGGLVDEQFF.

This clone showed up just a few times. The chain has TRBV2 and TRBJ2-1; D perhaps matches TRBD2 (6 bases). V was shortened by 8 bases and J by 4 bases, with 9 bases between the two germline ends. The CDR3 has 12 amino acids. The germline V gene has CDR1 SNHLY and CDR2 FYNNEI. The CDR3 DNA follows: TGTGCCAGCCGAAGCGGGTACAATGAGCAGTTCTTC. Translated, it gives CASRSGYNEQFF.

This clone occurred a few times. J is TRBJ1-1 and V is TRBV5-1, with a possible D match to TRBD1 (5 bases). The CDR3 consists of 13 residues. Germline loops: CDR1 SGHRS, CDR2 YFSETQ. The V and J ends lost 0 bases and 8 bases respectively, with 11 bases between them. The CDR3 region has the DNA TGCGCCAGCAGCTTGGAGACCGGGGGGGAAGCTTTCTTT. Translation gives CASSLETGGEAFF.

For the CDR3, the DNA is TGTGCCAGCAGGATGGGACAGGGCGTGAACACTGAAGCTTTCTTT. Translated, it gives CASRMGQGVNTEAFF. J is TRBJ1-1 and V is TRBV9; 9 nucleotides agree with TRBD1. The junction had 5 bases not matched to a gene; V was cut back by 5 bases and J by 0 bases. CDR1 is SGDLS and CDR2 is YYNGEE in the germline V gene. The CDR3 runs 15 residues.

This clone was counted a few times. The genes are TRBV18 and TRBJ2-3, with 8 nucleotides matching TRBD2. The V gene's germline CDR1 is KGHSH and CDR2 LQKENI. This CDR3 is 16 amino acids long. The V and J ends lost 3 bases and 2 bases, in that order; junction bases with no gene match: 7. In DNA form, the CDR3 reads TGTGCCAGCTCACCGGCGCTAGCGGGTGACACAGATACGCAGTATTTT. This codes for CASSPALAGDTDTQYF.

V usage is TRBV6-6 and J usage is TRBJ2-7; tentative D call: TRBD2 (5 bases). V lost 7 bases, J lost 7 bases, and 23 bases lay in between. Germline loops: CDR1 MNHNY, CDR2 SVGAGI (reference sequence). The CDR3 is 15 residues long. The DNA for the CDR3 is TGTGCCAGCACCCCCGACGGGGTCCCCTCCTTAGAGCAGTACTTC. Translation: CASTPDGVPSLEQYF.

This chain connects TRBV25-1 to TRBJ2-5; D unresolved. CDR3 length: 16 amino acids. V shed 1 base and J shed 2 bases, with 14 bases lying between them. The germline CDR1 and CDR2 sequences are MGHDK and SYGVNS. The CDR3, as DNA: TGTGCCAGCAGTGAATTGGAACAGACGTTGCAAGAGACCCAGTACTTC. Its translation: CASSELEQTLQETQYF. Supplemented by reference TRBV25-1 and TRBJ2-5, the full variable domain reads EADIYQTPRYLVIGTGKKITLECSQTMGHDKMYWYQQDPGMELHLIHYSYGVNSTEKGDLSSESTVSRIRTEHFPLTLESARPSHTSQYLCASSELEQTLQETQYFGPGTRLLVL.

DNA for the CDR3: TGTGCCAGCAGTTTTTTAACGGGAGTGCCTTTTGACTACGAGCAGTACTTC. This encodes CASSFLTGVPFDYEQYF. The V gene is TRBV28, the J gene TRBJ2-7; tentatively, D is TRBD2 (6 bases). Germline V gives CDR1 MDHEN, CDR2 SYDVKM. Trimming removed 3 bases at V and 3 bases at J, with 21 bases between. The CDR3 sequence is 17 residues long.

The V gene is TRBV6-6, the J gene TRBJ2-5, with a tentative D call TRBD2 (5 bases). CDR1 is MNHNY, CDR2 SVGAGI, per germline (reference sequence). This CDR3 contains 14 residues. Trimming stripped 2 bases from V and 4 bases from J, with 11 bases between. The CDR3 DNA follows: TGTGCCAGCAGTTACGAGGGAGAAGGAGAGACCCAGTACTTC. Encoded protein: CASSYEGEGETQYF.

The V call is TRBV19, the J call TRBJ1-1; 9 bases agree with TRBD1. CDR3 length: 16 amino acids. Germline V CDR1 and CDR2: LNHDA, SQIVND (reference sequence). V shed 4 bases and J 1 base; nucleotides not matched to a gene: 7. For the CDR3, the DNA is TGTGCCAGTAGTAAGGGACAGGGTCGCGAGAACACTGAAGCTTTCTTT. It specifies CASSKGQGRENTEAFF.

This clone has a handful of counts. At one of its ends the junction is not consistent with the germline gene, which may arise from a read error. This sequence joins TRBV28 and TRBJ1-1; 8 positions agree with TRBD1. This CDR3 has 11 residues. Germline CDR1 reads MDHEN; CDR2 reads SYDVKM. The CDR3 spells CAATKDREVFF. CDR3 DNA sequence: TGTGCCGCAACCAAGGACAGGGAAGTTTTCTTT.

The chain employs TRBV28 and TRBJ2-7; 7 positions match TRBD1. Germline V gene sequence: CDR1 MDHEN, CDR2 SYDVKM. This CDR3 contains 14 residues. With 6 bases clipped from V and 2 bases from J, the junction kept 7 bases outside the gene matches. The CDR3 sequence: CASRTADRPYEQYF. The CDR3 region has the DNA TGTGCCAGCAGGACCGCGGACAGGCCCTACGAGCAGTACTTC.

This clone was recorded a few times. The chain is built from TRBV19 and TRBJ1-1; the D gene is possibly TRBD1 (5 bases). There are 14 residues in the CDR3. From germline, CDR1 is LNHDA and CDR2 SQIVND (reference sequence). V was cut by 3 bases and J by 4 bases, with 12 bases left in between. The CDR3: CASSMAQGATEAFF. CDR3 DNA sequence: TGTGCCAGTAGTATGGCTCAGGGTGCCACTGAAGCTTTCTTT.

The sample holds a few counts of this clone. The CDR3 protein is CASSSGSHNEQFF. The CDR3 DNA sequence: TGTGCCAGCAGTAGCGGGAGTCACAATGAGCAGTTCTTC. The V call is TRBV2, the J call TRBJ2-1; 8 nucleotides align to TRBD2. J lost 5 bases, V lost 5 bases, and 2 bases had no gene match. CDR1 and CDR2 (germline): SNHLY, FYNNEI. The CDR3 totals 13 residues.

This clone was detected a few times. The CDR3 sequence is CAWSVQANTEAFF. The CDR3 coding sequence is TGTGCCTGGAGTGTACAGGCGAACACTGAAGCTTTCTTT. This rearrangement joins TRBV30 to TRBJ1-1; the D gene is possibly TRBD1 (5 bases). V shed 0 bases and J shed 1 base, with 6 bases lying between them. CDR1 is GTSNPN, CDR2 SVGIG, per germline (reference sequence). The CDR3 totals 13 residues.

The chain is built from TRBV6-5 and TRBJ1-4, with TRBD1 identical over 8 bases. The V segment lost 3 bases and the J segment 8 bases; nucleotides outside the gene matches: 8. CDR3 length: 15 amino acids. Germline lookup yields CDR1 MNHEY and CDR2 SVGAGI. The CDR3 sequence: CASSYGGTGYEKLFF. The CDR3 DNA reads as TGTGCCAGCAGTTATGGGGGGACAGGTTACGAAAAACTGTTTTTT.

The CDR3 DNA is TGTGCCAGCAGCTTAGGGGACTCGACAGATACGCAGTATTTT. This gives the protein CASSLGDSTDTQYF. V gene TRBV7-8 combines with J gene TRBJ2-3, with D perhaps TRBD2 (6 bases). Germline V gives CDR1 SGHVS, CDR2 FQNEAQ. The CDR3 extends over 14 amino acids. V was trimmed by 1 base and J by 3 bases, leaving 8 bases between them.